Below are 8 T cell receptor beta chains sequenced from a single sample in a study of T cells in Graves' hyperthyroidism and ophthalmopathy (dated by TCRdb to between 2019 and 2020). Library generation was performed with multiplex PCR. The data were produced on an Illumina HiSeq 2000. Amplification of TCR beta CDR3 regions was carried out from RNA transcripts. The first round of RT-PCR for the TCR CDR3 was performed with the HTBI primer set and the Qiagen OneStep RT-PCR kit. The raw public reads went through TCRdb reprocessing: fastp at Q25, MiXCR clone calling, in-frame beta chains kept. Every CDR3 protein is listed once, alongside the most common genes and DNA of its rows. The sample table holds 350,000 to 450,000 distinct CDR3 sequences, of which about 14% were seen once. The ten largest clones take up 25% to 30% of the sample. The sequencing input was blood. The receptors shown here come from a man over 45 with Graves' ophthalmopathy.

This sequence joins TRBV6-6 and TRBJ2-7; no definite D call. Germline V CDR1 and CDR2: MNHNY, SVGAGI (reference sequence). The CDR3 has 14 amino acids. V was shortened by 2 bases and J by 3 bases, with 11 bases between the two germline ends. The CDR3 DNA is TGTGCCAGCAGTTACACGTGGGCCAGCTACGAGCAGTACTTC. Amino acids: CASSYTWASYEQYF.

The genes are TRBV30 and TRBJ2-1, with 8 bases fitting TRBD2. The CDR3 totals 14 residues. V shed 2 bases, J shed 10 bases, and the junction held 10 bases outside the gene matches. In germline, CDR1 is GTSNPN, CDR2 SVGIG (reference sequence). The CDR3 coding sequence is TGTGCCTGGAGTCCCGGGACTAGAGGAAACGAGCAGTTCTTC. Residues: CAWSPGTRGNEQFF.

This chain uses TRBV9 with TRBJ2-1; 16 positions match TRBD2. This CDR3 region has 15 residues. With 4 bases clipped from V and 12 bases from J, the junction kept 7 bases outside the gene matches. Per germline, CDR1 SGDLS and CDR2 YYNGEE. The CDR3 DNA follows: TGTGCCAGCAGCCCGGGACTAGCGGGAGGGCCTCGGCAGTTCTTC. Protein product: CASSPGLAGGPRQFF.

This clonotype was observed a few times. The V call is TRBV6-1, the J call TRBJ2-1; 9 nucleotides align to TRBD2. CDR3 size: 16 residues. Trimming took 7 bases from V and 1 from J; bases not matched to a gene: 8. Germline assignment: CDR1 MNHNS and CDR2 SASEGT. In DNA, the CDR3 is TGTGCCAGCAACATCATGGCGGGAGGGTCCTACAATGAGCAGTTCTTC. It codes for CASNIMAGGSYNEQFF.

A remark on this clonotype: With a much larger clone just one base away, this may be a read error. This sequence joins TRBV28 and TRBJ1-1; D remains ambiguous. The CDR3 consists of 13 residues. Deletions cut 7 bases from V and 2 bases from J, with 11 bases between. The germline V gene encodes CDR1 MDHEN and CDR2 SYDVKM. DNA of the CDR3: TGTGCCAGCAAGGAACACTCTAACACTGAAGCTTTCTTT. Protein sequence: CASKEHSNTEAFF.

In its sample, this clonotype was seen a few times. The chain uses TRBV20-1 and TRBJ2-1, with D perhaps TRBD2 (5 bases). Trimming removed 6 bases from V and 0 bases from J, with 12 bases in between. Germline loops: CDR1 DFQATT, CDR2 SNEGSKA (reference sequence). The CDR3 loop spans 14 amino acids. This CDR3 is CSAQDFSSYNEQFF. The CDR3 DNA sequence: TGCAGTGCCCAGGACTTCAGCTCCTACAATGAGCAGTTCTTC.

The rearrangement uses TRBV20-1 and TRBJ2-1; the match to TRBD2 covers 8 bases. The germline gives CDR1 DFQATT, CDR2 SNEGSKA (reference sequence). The CDR3 totals 14 residues. Trimming at V came to 4 bases and at J to 5 bases, leaving 7 bases not matched to a gene. This chain's CDR3 is CSAKGLVVDNEQFF. In nucleotides, the CDR3 is TGCAGTGCTAAGGGACTAGTGGTGGACAATGAGCAGTTCTTC.

A few counts support this clonotype. The gene calls are TRBV29-1 and TRBJ2-2, with unresolved D. This CDR3 is built from 14 residues. Germline assignment: CDR1 SQVTM and CDR2 ANQGSEA. The V gene lost 0 bases and the J gene lost 1 base, with 6 bases spanning the gap. The CDR3 sequence: CSVEDRLNTGELFF. The CDR3 nucleotides read TGCAGCGTTGAAGATCGCCTGAACACCGGGGAGCTGTTTTTT.